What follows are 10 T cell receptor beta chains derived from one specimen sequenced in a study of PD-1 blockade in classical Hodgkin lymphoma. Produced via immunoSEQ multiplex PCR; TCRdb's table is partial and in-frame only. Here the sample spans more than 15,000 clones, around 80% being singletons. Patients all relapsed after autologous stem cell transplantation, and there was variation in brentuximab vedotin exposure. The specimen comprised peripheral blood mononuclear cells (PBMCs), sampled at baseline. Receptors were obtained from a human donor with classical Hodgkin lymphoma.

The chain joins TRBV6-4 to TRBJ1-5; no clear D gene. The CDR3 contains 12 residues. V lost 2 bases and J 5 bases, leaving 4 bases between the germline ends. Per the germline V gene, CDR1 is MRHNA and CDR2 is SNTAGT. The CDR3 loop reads CASSDSYQPQHF. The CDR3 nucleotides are TGTGCCAGCAGTGACAGCTATCAGCCCCAGCATTTT.

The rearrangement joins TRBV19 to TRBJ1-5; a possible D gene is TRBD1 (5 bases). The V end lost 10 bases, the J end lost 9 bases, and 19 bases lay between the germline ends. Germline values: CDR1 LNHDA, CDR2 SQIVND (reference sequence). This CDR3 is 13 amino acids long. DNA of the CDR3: TGTGCCACCCTGGCGGGGCCCGGTCTGCCCCAGCATTTT. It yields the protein CATLAGPGLPQHF.

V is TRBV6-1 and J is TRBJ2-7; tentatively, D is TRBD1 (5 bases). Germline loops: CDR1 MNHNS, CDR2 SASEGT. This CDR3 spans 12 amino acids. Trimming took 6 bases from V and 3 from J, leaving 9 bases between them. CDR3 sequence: CASRGQLYEQYF. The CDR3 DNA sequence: TGTGCCAGCAGGGGGCAGCTCTACGAGCAGTACTTC.

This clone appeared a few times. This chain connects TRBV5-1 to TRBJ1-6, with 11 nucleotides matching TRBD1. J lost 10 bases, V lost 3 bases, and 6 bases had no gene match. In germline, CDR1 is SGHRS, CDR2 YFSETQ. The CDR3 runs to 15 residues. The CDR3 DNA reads TGCGCCAGCAGCTCGGGACAGGGGGTATACTCACCCCTCCACTTT. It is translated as CASSSGQGVYSPLHF.

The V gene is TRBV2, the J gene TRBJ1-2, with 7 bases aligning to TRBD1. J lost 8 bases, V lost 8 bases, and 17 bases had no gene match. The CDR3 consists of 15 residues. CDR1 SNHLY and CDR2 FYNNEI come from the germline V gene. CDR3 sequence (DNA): TGTGCCAGCGGGGGCGGAATGACAGGGCGCGGCGGCTACACCTTC. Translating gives CASGGGMTGRGGYTF.

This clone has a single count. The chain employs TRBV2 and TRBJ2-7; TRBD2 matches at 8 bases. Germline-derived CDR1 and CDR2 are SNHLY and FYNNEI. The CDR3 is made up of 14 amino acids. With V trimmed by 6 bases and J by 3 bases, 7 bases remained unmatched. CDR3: CASRPREGNYEQYF. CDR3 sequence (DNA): TGTGCCAGCAGACCACGGGAGGGAAACTACGAGCAGTACTTC.

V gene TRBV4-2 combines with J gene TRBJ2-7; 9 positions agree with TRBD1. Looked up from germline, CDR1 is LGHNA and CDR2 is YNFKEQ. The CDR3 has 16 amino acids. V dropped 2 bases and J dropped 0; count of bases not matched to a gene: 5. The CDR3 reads CASSQTTGGSSYEQYF. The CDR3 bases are TGTGCCAGCAGCCAAACGACAGGGGGGAGCTCCTACGAGCAGTACTTC.

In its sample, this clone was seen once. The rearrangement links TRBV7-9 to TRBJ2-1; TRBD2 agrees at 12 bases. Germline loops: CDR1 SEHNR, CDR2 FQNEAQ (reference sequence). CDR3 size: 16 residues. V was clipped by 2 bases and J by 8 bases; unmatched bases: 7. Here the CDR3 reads CASSLRTSGEGDEQFF. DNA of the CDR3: TGTGCCAGCAGCTTAAGGACTAGCGGGGAGGGGGATGAGCAGTTCTTC.

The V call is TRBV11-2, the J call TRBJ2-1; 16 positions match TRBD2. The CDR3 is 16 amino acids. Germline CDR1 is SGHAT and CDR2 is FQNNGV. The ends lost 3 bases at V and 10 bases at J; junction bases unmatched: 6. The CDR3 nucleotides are TGTGCCAGCAGCTTGGGACTAGCGGGAGGGCCACAGGAGCAGTTCTTC. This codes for CASSLGLAGGPQEQFF.

The CDR3: CASSWGTSGVAYEQYF. Written as DNA, the CDR3 is TGTGCCAGCAGTTGGGGGACTAGCGGGGTCGCCTACGAGCAGTACTTC. The chain is built from TRBV6-6 and TRBJ2-7, with TRBD2 identical over 13 bases. This CDR3 contains 16 residues. V lost 4 bases to trimming and J lost 2 bases; unmatched junction nucleotides: 5. CDR1 is MNHNY, CDR2 SVGAGI, per germline (reference sequence).